The 15 T cell receptor beta chains in this list originate from one sample, sequenced in a study of blood T cells in healthy people across ages. The authors ran a second PCR of about 6 to 12 cycles using a sample-barcoded 5' primer and a J-beta primer mix. Each CDR3 protein gets one entry after TCRdb re-called the 5' RACE reads with MiXCR. Among about 1.6 million distinct CDR3 sequences listed, almost 35% were seen once. The specimen was blood. These receptors came from a woman aged 25-40 years in good health.

The chain has TRBV7-9 and TRBJ1-1; 7 nucleotides align to TRBD1. Germline V gives CDR1 SEHNR, CDR2 FQNEAQ (reference sequence). With V trimmed by 5 bases and J by 7 bases, 16 bases remained unmatched. CDR3 length: 16 residues. CDR3 in DNA: TGTGCCAGCAGCGCCCGAGGCAGGGGGGATAGCGGTGAAGCTTTCTTT. It specifies CASSARGRGDSGEAFF.

In this sample, this clonotype turned up a few times. The chain links TRBV27 to TRBJ1-5; 8 nucleotides line up with TRBD1. After removal of 1 base from V and 10 bases from J, the junction contained 6 bases not matched to a gene. The CDR3 contains 14 residues. Germline V lookup: CDR1 MNHEY, CDR2 SMNVEV (reference sequence). CDR3: CASSLYQGASPQHF. The CDR3, as DNA: TGTGCCAGCAGTTTATACCAGGGGGCTAGCCCCCAGCATTTT.

The CDR3 DNA sequence: TGTGCCAGCATTGAGCTGGCTAGAACAGATACGCAGTATTTT. The encoded protein is CASIELARTDTQYF. The rearrangement links TRBV6-5 to TRBJ2-3; unclear D gene. Germline-derived CDR1 and CDR2 are MNHEY and SVGAGI. V was cut by 7 bases and J by 3 bases, with 14 bases left in between. The CDR3 length is 14 residues.

The chain uses TRBV6-5 and TRBJ1-1, with 7 bases lining up with TRBD1. CDR1 MNHEY and CDR2 SVGAGI come from the germline V gene. The CDR3 covers 15 residues. J was trimmed by 1 base and V by 5 bases; bases with no gene match: 7. The DNA of the CDR3 is TGTGCCAGCAGTCCGATGACAGGGTGGAACACTGAAGCTTTCTTT. This translates into CASSPMTGWNTEAFF.

The J gene is TRBJ2-1, the V gene TRBV5-6, with TRBD2 identical over 15 bases. The CDR3 length is 16 residues. J gave up 9 bases and V 0 bases, and 4 bases lay outside the gene matches. Germline V CDR1 and CDR2: SGHDT, YYEEEE. This CDR3 is CASSLGGLAGGLEQFF. The CDR3 DNA reads as TGTGCCAGCAGCTTGGGGGGACTAGCGGGAGGTCTTGAGCAGTTCTTC.

This clonotype was seen ten or more times. The chain is built from TRBV6-1 and TRBJ2-3; the D call may be TRBD1 or TRBD2 (5 bases each). Germline V CDR1 and CDR2: MNHNS, SASEGT. The V and J ends lost 3 bases and 1 base respectively, with 11 bases between them. CDR3 length: 15 residues. The CDR3 region is CASSEGVARTDTQYF. The DNA for the CDR3 is TGTGCCAGCAGTGAGGGGGTTGCCCGCACAGATACGCAGTATTTT.

A word on this clonotype: The CDR3 end shows no conserved phenylalanine or tryptophan, and so a read error is likely. This chain joins TRBV28 and TRBJ2-3; D may be TRBD2 (5 bases). CDR1 MDHEN and CDR2 SYDVKM come from the germline V gene. V gave up 5 bases and J gave up 0 bases, with 15 bases separating them. The CDR3 length is 16 residues. The CDR3 reads CASSPERRPSTDTQYL. Here the CDR3 DNA reads TGTGCCAGCAGTCCCGAGCGGAGACCTAGCACAGATACGCAGTATCTT.

This clonotype was observed many times. An end of the junction does not agree with germline; a read error may underlie this. The V gene is TRBV7-6, the J gene TRBJ2-5; 12 bases fit TRBD2. The CDR3 length is 15 residues. CDR1 is SGHVS and CDR2 is FNYEAQ in the germline V gene. CDR3 sequence (DNA): TGCGCCAGCAGCCCCTGGACTAGCGGGAAGGAGACCCAGTACTTC. Translation: CASSPWTSGKETQYF.

This clonotype was detected ten times or more. In DNA, the CDR3 is TGTGCCAGCAGCGAGGGACTAGCGGCTTACAATGAGCAGTTCTTC. It translates to CASSEGLAAYNEQFF. This chain connects TRBV12-3 or TRBV12-4 to TRBJ2-1, with 11 bases lining up with TRBD2. The V segment lost 6 bases and the J segment 4 bases; nucleotides outside the gene matches: 5. The CDR3 runs 15 residues.

The chain joins TRBV5-1 to TRBJ2-1; 8 positions agree with TRBD2. The CDR3 has 16 residues. Germline V gene data show CDR1 as SGHRS and CDR2 as YFSETQ. With 2 bases clipped from V and 3 bases from J, the junction kept 7 bases outside the gene matches. The DNA for the CDR3 is TGCGCCAGCAGCTTCTCCGGGACTAGTAACTACAATGAGCAGTTCTTC. Its protein is CASSFSGTSNYNEQFF. Variable domain in full (rest from reference TRBV5-1 and TRBJ2-1): KAGVTQTPRYLIKTRGQQVTLSCSPISGHRSVSWYQQTPGQGLQFLFEYFSETQRNKGNFPGRFSGRQFSNSRSEMNVSTLELGDSALYLCASSFSGTSNYNEQFFGPGTRLTVL.

The chain uses TRBV7-8 and TRBJ2-7; D uncertain. The CDR3 extends over 13 amino acids. The V end was cut by 3 bases, the J end by 2 bases, with 8 bases between. Germline CDR1 SGHVS, CDR2 FQNEAQ. The CDR3 DNA follows: TGTGCCAGCAGCTTCCTACCAACCTACGAGCAGTACTTC. It encodes CASSFLPTYEQYF.

This clonotype was seen only once. The chain is built from TRBV7-3 and TRBJ2-1, with 9 nucleotides matching TRBD1. The germline gives CDR1 SGHTA, CDR2 FQGTGA. The CDR3 is 15 residues long. V shed 5 bases, J shed 5 bases, and the junction held 7 bases outside the gene matches. The CDR3 coding sequence is TGTGCCAGCAGCCAACCGGGACAGGGACACAATGAGCAGTTCTTC. It translates to CASSQPGQGHNEQFF. Using reference TRBV7-3 and TRBJ2-1 for the parts outside the CDR3, the full variable domain is GAGVSQTPSNKVTEKGKYVELRCDPISGHTALYWYRQSLGQGPEFLIYFQGTGAADDSGLPNDRFFAVRPEGSVSTLKIQRTERGDSAVYLCASSQPGQGHNEQFFGPGTRLTVL.

This clonotype was counted only a few times. The CDR3 coding sequence is TGTGCCAGCACCACGGGAGGTTACGAGCAGTACTTC. This encodes CASTTGGYEQYF. The chain joins TRBV7-8 to TRBJ2-7, with 7 positions matching TRBD2. Germline CDR1 reads SGHVS; CDR2 reads FQNEAQ. J was trimmed by 4 bases and V by 7 bases; bases with no gene match: 4. The CDR3 runs 12 residues.

This rearrangement joins TRBV3-1 to TRBJ2-7; D is perhaps TRBD2 (5 bases). Germline V CDR1 and CDR2: LGHDT, YNNKEL (reference sequence). V was clipped by 5 bases and J by 0 bases, with 14 bases between them. The CDR3 extends over 15 amino acids. CDR3: CASSFKGGFSYEQYF. The CDR3 coding sequence is TGTGCCAGCAGCTTTAAAGGCGGGTTCTCCTACGAGCAGTACTTC.

The chain uses TRBV5-1 and TRBJ2-7; 8 nucleotides line up with TRBD1. There are 16 residues in the CDR3. Germline V gene sequence: CDR1 SGHRS, CDR2 YFSETQ. V was clipped by 0 bases and J by 0 bases; unmatched bases: 5. CDR3 sequence: CASSLGTGKGSYEQYF. The CDR3, as DNA: TGCGCCAGCAGCTTGGGGACAGGGAAAGGCTCCTACGAGCAGTACTTC. The full variable domain, with the rest looked up from reference TRBV5-1 and TRBJ2-7, is KAGVTQTPRYLIKTRGQQVTLSCSPISGHRSVSWYQQTPGQGLQFLFEYFSETQRNKGNFPGRFSGRQFSNSRSEMNVSTLELGDSALYLCASSLGTGKGSYEQYFGPGTRLTVT.